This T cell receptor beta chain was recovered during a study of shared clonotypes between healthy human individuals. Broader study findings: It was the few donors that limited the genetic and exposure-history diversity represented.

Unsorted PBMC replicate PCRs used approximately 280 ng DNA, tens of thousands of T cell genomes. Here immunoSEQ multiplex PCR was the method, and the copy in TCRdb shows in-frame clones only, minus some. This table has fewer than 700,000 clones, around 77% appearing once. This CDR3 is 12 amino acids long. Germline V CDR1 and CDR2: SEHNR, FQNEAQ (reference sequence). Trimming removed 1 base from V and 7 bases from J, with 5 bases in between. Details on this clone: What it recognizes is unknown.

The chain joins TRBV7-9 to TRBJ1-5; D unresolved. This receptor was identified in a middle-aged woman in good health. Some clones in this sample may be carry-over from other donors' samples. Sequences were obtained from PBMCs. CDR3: CASSLDSQPQHF. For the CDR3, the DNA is TGTGCCAGCAGCTTAGACAGCCAGCCCCAGCATTTT.